Listed below are T cell receptor beta chains from one sample, sequenced in a study of low-dose radiotherapy and immunotherapy resistance in tumors. MiXCR, applied by TCRdb to the reads, yields one record per CDR3 protein. Of some 82,000 distinct CDR3 sequences listed, about 20% are singletons. Sequences were derived from PBMCs, sampled before treatment. The receptors derive from a male donor with prostate cancer. Each CDR3 is given without its conserved first and last residue. Fields, in order: V gene, J gene, D gene, CDR3 protein. A D gene is named only where the DNA matches it firmly.

v_gene: TRBV6-6
j_gene: TRBJ1-1
d_gene: -
CDR3aa: ASSYRRDTEAF

v_gene: TRBV21-1
j_gene: TRBJ1-2
d_gene: -
CDR3aa: AIRCFCRVELYGYT

v_gene: TRBV4-3
j_gene: TRBJ1-1
d_gene: -
CDR3aa: ASSQEGPVTEAF

v_gene: TRBV4-1
j_gene: TRBJ2-3
d_gene: -
CDR3aa: ASSRPYDGSTDTQY

v_gene: TRBV5-1
j_gene: TRBJ1-1
d_gene: TRBD1
CDR3aa: ASSLTQGALTEAF

v_gene: TRBV13
j_gene: TRBJ2-7
d_gene: -
CDR3aa: ASSPENYEQY

v_gene: TRBV6-1
j_gene: TRBJ1-1
d_gene: -
CDR3aa: ASRRRGGTEAF

v_gene: TRBV24-1
j_gene: TRBJ2-3
d_gene: -
CDR3aa: ATSDPLADTQY

v_gene: TRBV20-1
j_gene: TRBJ2-5
d_gene: -
CDR3aa: SATNIGSQETQY

v_gene: TRBV27
j_gene: TRBJ1-1
d_gene: -
CDR3aa: ASTPGKGVGTEAF

v_gene: TRBV9
j_gene: TRBJ1-5
d_gene: -
CDR3aa: ASSRDSNQPQH

v_gene: TRBV7-9
j_gene: TRBJ1-6
d_gene: -
CDR3aa: ASSPPPKGLFSPLH

v_gene: TRBV3-1
j_gene: TRBJ1-5
d_gene: -
CDR3aa: ASSQEVKGPQH

v_gene: TRBV12-3/TRBV12-4
j_gene: TRBJ2-1
d_gene: -
CDR3aa: ASSVAGTTYNEQF

v_gene: TRBV28
j_gene: TRBJ2-7
d_gene: TRBD2
CDR3aa: ASSFLSSGTYEQY

v_gene: TRBV10-3
j_gene: TRBJ2-3
d_gene: -
CDR3aa: AISGSVASTDTQY

v_gene: TRBV20-1
j_gene: TRBJ2-7
d_gene: TRBD1
CDR3aa: SARDLGQSSYEQY

v_gene: TRBV2
j_gene: TRBJ2-1
d_gene: TRBD2
CDR3aa: ASSESLAGNEQF

v_gene: TRBV11-1
j_gene: TRBJ2-3
d_gene: TRBD2
CDR3aa: ASSGRTSGRAPDTQY

v_gene: TRBV12-3/TRBV12-4
j_gene: TRBJ2-5
d_gene: -
CDR3aa: ASRGSQETQY

v_gene: TRBV21-1
j_gene: TRBJ2-7
d_gene: -
CDR3aa: ASRGKDRTAYEQY

v_gene: TRBV6-1
j_gene: TRBJ1-6
d_gene: -
CDR3aa: ASSEAIPLH

v_gene: TRBV28
j_gene: TRBJ2-1
d_gene: TRBD2
CDR3aa: ASSLIRAGTSYNEQF

v_gene: TRBV5-1
j_gene: TRBJ1-2
d_gene: TRBD1
CDR3aa: ASSSSGQGSGYT

v_gene: TRBV11-1
j_gene: TRBJ2-7
d_gene: TRBD2
CDR3aa: ASSRRTSGRAYEQY

v_gene: TRBV3-1
j_gene: TRBJ1-2
d_gene: -
CDR3aa: ATRDLSDGYT

v_gene: TRBV3-1
j_gene: TRBJ2-7
d_gene: TRBD1
CDR3aa: ASSHTSRQGFSYEQY

v_gene: TRBV6-2/TRBV6-3
j_gene: TRBJ2-3
d_gene: TRBD2
CDR3aa: ASTLERGADTQY

v_gene: TRBV10-2
j_gene: TRBJ1-6
d_gene: -
CDR3aa: ASSESWGSSPLH

v_gene: TRBV29-1
j_gene: TRBJ2-5
d_gene: TRBD2
CDR3aa: SVEWGGKQETQY

v_gene: TRBV7-8
j_gene: TRBJ2-7
d_gene: TRBD2
CDR3aa: ASGTSGLREQY

v_gene: TRBV10-3
j_gene: TRBJ2-7
d_gene: -
CDR3aa: AIRDYLRDEQY

v_gene: TRBV5-1
j_gene: TRBJ1-4
d_gene: TRBD1
CDR3aa: ASSDHPGQGVKLF

v_gene: TRBV12-3/TRBV12-4
j_gene: TRBJ2-2
d_gene: -
CDR3aa: ASSRSYANTGELFF

v_gene: TRBV7-2
j_gene: TRBJ2-1
d_gene: TRBD1
CDR3aa: ASSWGQGNNEQF

v_gene: TRBV6-8
j_gene: TRBJ2-2
d_gene: -
CDR3aa: ASRRTGNTGELFF

v_gene: TRBV2
j_gene: TRBJ2-1
d_gene: TRBD2
CDR3aa: ASGDASGGGYEQF

v_gene: TRBV7-6
j_gene: TRBJ2-5
d_gene: -
CDR3aa: ASSLDPPPETQY

v_gene: TRBV5-1
j_gene: TRBJ2-7
d_gene: TRBD2
CDR3aa: ASSKQGLAGVYEQY

v_gene: TRBV6-1
j_gene: TRBJ1-2
d_gene: -
CDR3aa: ASSETPDSMSYGYT

v_gene: TRBV7-6
j_gene: TRBJ2-1
d_gene: TRBD2
CDR3aa: ASSSGLAGGLDEQF

v_gene: TRBV24-1
j_gene: TRBJ2-1
d_gene: TRBD1
CDR3aa: ATSDLGTGWDEQF

v_gene: TRBV20-1
j_gene: TRBJ2-7
d_gene: TRBD2
CDR3aa: SARNGLAPYEQY

v_gene: TRBV20-1
j_gene: TRBJ1-2
d_gene: -
CDR3aa: SARETGYSYGYT

v_gene: TRBV11-3
j_gene: TRBJ2-7
d_gene: -
CDR3aa: ASSLREKPYEQY

v_gene: TRBV25-1
j_gene: TRBJ1-1
d_gene: -
CDR3aa: ASSEGPREAF

v_gene: TRBV19
j_gene: TRBJ1-1
d_gene: -
CDR3aa: ASSPSTVGVTEAF

v_gene: TRBV20-1
j_gene: TRBJ1-1
d_gene: -
CDR3aa: SAEPQVSRGRAEAF

v_gene: TRBV12-3/TRBV12-4
j_gene: TRBJ1-2
d_gene: TRBD1
CDR3aa: ASRQGLDGYT

v_gene: TRBV12-3/TRBV12-4
j_gene: TRBJ1-6
d_gene: -
CDR3aa: ASTLGGVGSPLH

v_gene: TRBV20-1
j_gene: TRBJ2-3
d_gene: -
CDR3aa: SASYSSTTDTQY

v_gene: TRBV6-6
j_gene: TRBJ2-3
d_gene: TRBD2
CDR3aa: ASSYSGGGGGNTDTQY

v_gene: TRBV6-6
j_gene: TRBJ1-2
d_gene: TRBD1
CDR3aa: ASSYTDRGYGYT

v_gene: TRBV6-1
j_gene: TRBJ2-7
d_gene: TRBD1
CDR3aa: ANQDRWGEQY

v_gene: TRBV20-1
j_gene: TRBJ2-5
d_gene: TRBD1
CDR3aa: SAATGFNAPPPGQGIQETQY

v_gene: TRBV20-1
j_gene: TRBJ2-3
d_gene: TRBD2
CDR3aa: SARGTSGGTDTQY